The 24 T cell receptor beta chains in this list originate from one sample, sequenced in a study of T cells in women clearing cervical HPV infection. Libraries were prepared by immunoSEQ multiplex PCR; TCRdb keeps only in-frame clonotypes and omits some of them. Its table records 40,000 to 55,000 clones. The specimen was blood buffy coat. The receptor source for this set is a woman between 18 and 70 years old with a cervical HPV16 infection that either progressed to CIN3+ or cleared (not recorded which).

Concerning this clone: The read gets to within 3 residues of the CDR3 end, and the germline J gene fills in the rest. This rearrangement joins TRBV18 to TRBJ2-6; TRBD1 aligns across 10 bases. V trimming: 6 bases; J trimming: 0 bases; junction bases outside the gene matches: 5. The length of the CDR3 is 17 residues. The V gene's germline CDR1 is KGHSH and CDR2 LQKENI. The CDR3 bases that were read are TGTGCCAGCTCGCAGACAGGGGGCGACTCTGGGGCCAACGTC. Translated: CASSQTGGDSGANV. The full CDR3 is CASSQTGGDSGANVLTF.

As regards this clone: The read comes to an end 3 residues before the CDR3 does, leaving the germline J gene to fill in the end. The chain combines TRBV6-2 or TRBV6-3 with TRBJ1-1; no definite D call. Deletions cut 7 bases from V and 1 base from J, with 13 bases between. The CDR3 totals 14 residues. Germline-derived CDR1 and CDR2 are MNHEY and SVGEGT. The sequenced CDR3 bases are TGTGCCAGCATCCGTAGCCCTCCGAACACTGAA. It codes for CASIRSPPNTE. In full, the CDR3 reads CASIRSPPNTEAFF.

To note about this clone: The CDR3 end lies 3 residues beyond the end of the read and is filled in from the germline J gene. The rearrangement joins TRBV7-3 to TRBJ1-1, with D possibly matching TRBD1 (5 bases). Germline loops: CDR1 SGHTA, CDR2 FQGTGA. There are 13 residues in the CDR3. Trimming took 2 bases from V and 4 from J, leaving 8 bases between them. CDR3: CASSLGGVTEAFF. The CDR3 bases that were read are TGTGCCAGCAGCTTAGGAGGGGTCACTGAA.

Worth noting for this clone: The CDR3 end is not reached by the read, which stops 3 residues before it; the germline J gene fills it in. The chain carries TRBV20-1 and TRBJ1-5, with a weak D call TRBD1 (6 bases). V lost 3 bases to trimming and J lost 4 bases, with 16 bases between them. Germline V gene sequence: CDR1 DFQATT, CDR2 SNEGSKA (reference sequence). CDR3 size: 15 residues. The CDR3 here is CSASAGEGDNQPQHF. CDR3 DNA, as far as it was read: TGCAGTGCTAGCGCCGGGGAGGGGGATAATCAGCCC.

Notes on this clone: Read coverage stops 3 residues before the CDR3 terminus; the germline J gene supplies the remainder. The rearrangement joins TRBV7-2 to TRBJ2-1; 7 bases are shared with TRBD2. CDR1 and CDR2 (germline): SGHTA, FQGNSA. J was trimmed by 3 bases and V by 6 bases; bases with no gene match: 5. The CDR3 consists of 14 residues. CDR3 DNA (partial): TGTGCCAGCAGGGCCCTAGCGGTCTACAATGAG. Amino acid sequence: CASRALAVYNE. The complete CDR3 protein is CASRALAVYNEQFF.

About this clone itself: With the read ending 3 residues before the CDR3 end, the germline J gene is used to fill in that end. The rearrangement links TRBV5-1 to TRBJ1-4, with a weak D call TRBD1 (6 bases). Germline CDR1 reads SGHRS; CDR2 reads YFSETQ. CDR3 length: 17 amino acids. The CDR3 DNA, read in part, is TGCGCCAGCAGCTTGGGCGTATTACCAGGGGACGCATCACCA. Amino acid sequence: CASSLGVLPGDASP. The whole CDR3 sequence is CASSLGVLPGDASPLFF.

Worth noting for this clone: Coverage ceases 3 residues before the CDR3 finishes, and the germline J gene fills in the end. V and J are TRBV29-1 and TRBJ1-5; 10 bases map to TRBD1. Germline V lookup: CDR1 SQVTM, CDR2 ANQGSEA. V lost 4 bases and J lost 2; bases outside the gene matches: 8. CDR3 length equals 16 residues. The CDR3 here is CSVVRQGAYGNQPQHF. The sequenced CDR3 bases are TGCAGCGTTGTACGACAGGGGGCGTATGGCAATCAGCCC.

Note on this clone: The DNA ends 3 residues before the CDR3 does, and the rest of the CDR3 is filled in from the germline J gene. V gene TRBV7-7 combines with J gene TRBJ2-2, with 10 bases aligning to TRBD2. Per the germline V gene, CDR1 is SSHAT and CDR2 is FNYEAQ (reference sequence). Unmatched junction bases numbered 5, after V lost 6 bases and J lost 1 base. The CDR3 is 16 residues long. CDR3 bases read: TGTGCCAGCAGACGCCTAGCGGGGGAGAACACCGGGGAG. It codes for CASRRLAGENTGE. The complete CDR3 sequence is CASRRLAGENTGELFF.

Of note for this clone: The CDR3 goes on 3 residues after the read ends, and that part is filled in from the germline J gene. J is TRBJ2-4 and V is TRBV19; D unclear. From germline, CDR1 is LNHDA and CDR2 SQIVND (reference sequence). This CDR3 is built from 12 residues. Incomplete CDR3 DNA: TGTGCCAGTAGTATAGTCGGGTATGGT. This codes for CASSIVGYG. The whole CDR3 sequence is CASSIVGYGQYF.

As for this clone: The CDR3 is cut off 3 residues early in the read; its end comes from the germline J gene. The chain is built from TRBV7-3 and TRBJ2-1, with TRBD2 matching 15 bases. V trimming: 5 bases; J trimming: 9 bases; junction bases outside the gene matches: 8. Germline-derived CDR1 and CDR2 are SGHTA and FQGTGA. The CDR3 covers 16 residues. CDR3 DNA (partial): TGTGCCAGCAGCCGGCCGGGACTAGCGGGGGGCGGTGAG. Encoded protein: CASSRPGLAGGGE. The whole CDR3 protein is CASSRPGLAGGGEQFF.

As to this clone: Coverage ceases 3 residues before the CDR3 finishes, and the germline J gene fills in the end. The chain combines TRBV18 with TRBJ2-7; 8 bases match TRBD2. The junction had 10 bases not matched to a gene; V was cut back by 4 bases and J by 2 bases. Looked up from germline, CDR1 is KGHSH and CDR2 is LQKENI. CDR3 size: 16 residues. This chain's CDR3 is CASSLETSAQPYEQYF. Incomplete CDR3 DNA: TGTGCCAGCTCACTGGAGACTAGCGCTCAGCCCTACGAG.

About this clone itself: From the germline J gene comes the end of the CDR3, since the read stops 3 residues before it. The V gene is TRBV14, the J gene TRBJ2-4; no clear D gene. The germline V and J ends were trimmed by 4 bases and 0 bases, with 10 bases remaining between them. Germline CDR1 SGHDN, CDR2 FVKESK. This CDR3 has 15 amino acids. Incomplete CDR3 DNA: TGTGCCAGCAGCCCCTTCGAAGGAGCCAAAAACATT. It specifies CASSPFEGAKNI. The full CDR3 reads CASSPFEGAKNIQYF. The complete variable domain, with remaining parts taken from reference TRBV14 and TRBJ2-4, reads EAGVTQFPSHSVIEKGQTVTLRCDPISGHDNLYWYRRVMGKEIKFLLHFVKESKQDESGMPNNRFLAERTGGTYSTLKVQPAELEDSGVYFCASSPFEGAKNIQYFGAGTRLSVL.

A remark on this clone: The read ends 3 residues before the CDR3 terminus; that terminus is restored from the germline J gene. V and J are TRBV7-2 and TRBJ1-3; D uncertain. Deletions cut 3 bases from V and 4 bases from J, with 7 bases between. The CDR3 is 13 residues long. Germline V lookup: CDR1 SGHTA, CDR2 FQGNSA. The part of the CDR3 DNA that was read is TGTGCCAGCAGCTTTAAGAGGGGAAACACC. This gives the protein CASSFKRGNT. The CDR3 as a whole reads CASSFKRGNTIYF.

The covered CDR3 bases are TGTGCCAGCAGCCCCCCAGGGACTCTCTACAATGAG. It yields the protein CASSPPGTLYNE. The complete CDR3 protein is CASSPPGTLYNEQFF. This chain uses TRBV4-2 with TRBJ2-1; possible D gene TRBD2, 6 bases. The CDR3 end falls 3 residues outside the read, so it is completed with the germline J gene. CDR1 and CDR2 from the germline V gene are LGHNA and YNFKEQ. The CDR3 is 15 residues long. V was trimmed by 4 bases and J by 3 bases, leaving 13 bases between them.

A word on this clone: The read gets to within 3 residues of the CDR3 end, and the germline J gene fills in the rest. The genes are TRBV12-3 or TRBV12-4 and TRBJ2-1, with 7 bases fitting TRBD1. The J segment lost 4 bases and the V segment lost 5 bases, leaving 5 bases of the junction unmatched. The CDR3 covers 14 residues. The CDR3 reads CASSPRDSYNEQFF. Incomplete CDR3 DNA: TGTGCCAGCAGTCCCCGGGACAGTTACAATGAG.

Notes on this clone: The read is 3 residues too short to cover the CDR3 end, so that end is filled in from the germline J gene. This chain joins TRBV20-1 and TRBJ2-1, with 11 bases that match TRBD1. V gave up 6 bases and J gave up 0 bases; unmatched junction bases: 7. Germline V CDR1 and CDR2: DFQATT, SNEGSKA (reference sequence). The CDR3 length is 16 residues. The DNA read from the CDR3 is TGCAGTGCCAGTCGGGACAGGGGGTTCTCCTACAATGAG. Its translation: CSASRDRGFSYNE. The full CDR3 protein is CSASRDRGFSYNEQFF.

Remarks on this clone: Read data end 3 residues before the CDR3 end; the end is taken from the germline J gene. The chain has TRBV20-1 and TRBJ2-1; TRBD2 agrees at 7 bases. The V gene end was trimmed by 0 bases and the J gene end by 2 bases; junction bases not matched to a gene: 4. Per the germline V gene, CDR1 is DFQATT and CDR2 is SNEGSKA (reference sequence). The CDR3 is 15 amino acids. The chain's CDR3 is CSARDGLAAYNEQFF. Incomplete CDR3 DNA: TGCAGTGCTAGAGATGGTCTAGCGGCCTACAATGAG.

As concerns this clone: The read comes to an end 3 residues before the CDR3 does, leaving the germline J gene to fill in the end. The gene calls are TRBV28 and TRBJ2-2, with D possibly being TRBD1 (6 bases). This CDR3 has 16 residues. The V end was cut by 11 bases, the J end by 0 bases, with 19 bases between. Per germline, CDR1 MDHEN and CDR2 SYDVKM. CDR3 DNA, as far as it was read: TGTGCCGGCACCCTACCTGGGGGCGCGAACACCGGGGAG. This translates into CAGTLPGGANTGE. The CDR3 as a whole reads CAGTLPGGANTGELFF. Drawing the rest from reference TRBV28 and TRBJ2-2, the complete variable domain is DVKVTQSSRYLVKRTGEKVFLECVQDMDHENMFWYRQDPGLGLRLIYFSYDVKMKEKGDIPEGYSVSREKKERFSLILESASTNQTSMYLCAGTLPGGANTGELFFGEGSRLTVL.

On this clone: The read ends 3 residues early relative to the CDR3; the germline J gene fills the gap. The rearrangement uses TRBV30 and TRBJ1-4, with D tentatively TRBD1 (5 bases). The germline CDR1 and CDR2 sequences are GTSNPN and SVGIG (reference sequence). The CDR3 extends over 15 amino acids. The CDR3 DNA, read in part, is TGTGCCTGGAGGCTGATCGCGGGGCCCCTCTCACCA. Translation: CAWRLIAGPLSP. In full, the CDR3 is CAWRLIAGPLSPLFF. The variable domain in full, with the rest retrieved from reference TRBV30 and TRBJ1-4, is SQTIHQWPATLVQPVGSPLSLECTVEGTSNPNLYWYRQAAGRGLQLLFYSVGIGQISSEVPQNLSASRPQDRQFILSSKKLLLSDSGFYLCAWRLIAGPLSPLFFGSGTQLSVL.

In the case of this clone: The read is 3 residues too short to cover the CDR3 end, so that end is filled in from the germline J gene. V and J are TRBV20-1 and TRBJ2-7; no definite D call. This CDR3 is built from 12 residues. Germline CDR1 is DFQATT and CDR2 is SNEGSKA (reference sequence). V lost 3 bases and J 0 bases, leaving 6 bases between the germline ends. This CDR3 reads CSARLGSYEQYF. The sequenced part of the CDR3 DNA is TGCAGTGCTAGGCTAGGCTCCTACGAG.

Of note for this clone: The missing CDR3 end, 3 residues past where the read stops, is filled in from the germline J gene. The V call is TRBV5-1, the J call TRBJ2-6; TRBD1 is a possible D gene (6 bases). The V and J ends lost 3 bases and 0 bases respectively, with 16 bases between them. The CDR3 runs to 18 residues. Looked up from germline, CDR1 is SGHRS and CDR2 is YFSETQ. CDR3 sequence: CASSYRDTMSSGANVLTF. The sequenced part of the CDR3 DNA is TGCGCCAGCAGCTACCGGGACACGATGTCCTCTGGGGCCAACGTC.

This chain's CDR3 is CASSRGASNEKLFF. CDR3 DNA (partial): TGTGCCAGCAGCCGGGGGGCGTCTAATGAAAAG. This sequence joins TRBV5-6 and TRBJ2-2; D might be TRBD2 (7 bases). The read halts 3 residues ahead of the CDR3 end, with the missing end drawn from the germline J gene. This CDR3 is built from 14 residues. CDR1 SGHDT and CDR2 YYEEEE come from the germline V gene.

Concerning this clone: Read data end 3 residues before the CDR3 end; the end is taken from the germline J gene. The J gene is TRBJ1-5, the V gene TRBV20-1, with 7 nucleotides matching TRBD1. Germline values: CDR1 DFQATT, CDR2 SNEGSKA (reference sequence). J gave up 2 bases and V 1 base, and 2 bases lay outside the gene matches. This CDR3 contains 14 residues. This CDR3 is CSARVDRGNQPQHF. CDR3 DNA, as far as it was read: TGCAGTGCTAGAGTAGACAGGGGCAATCAGCCC.

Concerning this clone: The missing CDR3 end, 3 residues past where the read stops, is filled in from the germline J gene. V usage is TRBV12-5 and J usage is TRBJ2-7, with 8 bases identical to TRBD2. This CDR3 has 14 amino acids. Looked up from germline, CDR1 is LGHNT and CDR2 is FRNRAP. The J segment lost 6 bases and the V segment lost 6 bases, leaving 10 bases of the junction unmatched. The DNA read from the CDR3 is TGTGCTAGTGGGCTGGGACTAGACAGTTCCGAG. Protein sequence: CASGLGLDSSE. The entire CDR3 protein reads CASGLGLDSSEQYF.